This entry features one TCR beta chain sequence. It has no known antigen specificity. No much larger clone exists at a distance of one base, and base qualities are not known. Library method: 5' RACE. The sample was run on an Illumina HiSeq 2500. A second PCR of 7 to 11 cycles was performed with a sample-barcoded 5' primer and a J-beta primer mix. Each TCR beta cDNA molecule received a unique molecular identifier from a template-switch 5' adaptor carrying 12 random nucleotides. Each sample yielded at least 3 million CDR3-containing paired-end reads. The Mint cDNA synthesis kit, primed by a TRBC-specific oligonucleotide, was used to synthesize first-strand cDNA from all RNA. All cDNA was treated with uracil-DNA glycosylase and then went through a first 18-cycle PCR with the universal primers M1SS and BC2_uni_R. On the authors' methods: For normalization, 1 million high-quality reads were randomly selected from each sample, with every read carrying a distinct molecular identifier. Reads with shared molecular identifiers were discarded instead of being binned into consensus sequences. MiTCR, with a Q25 quality threshold and the strictest error-elimination algorithm, was used for CDR3 identification, clonotype clustering and error correction. A nonparametric unseen species model using Euler transformation provided a lower-bound estimate of total TCR beta diversity. In-frame beta chains were kept once TCRdb had trimmed the public reads at Q25 with fastp and called clones with MiXCR. A single entry per CDR3 protein holds the most common genes and DNA from its merged rows. TCRdb, not the authors, supplied the V and J calls. This sample has 780,000 or so distinct CDR3 sequences in its table, and about 56% of those were observed once. The ten largest clones take up roughly 25% of the sample.

This specimen comes from a study of blood T cells in healthy people across ages (dated by TCRdb to the mid-2010s). Study-wide context: Template switching captured roughly one uniquely barcoded TCR beta cDNA molecule per two T cells in model experiments. To avoid experimental bias, donors of different ages were spread randomly across the sequencing lanes. The study measured age-related changes in TCR beta repertoire diversity using deep sequencing normalized with unique cDNA molecular identifiers. The study analyzed two additional independent replicas of 1 million unique cDNA reads from the same blood draw for two donors, one aged 18 to 30 and one aged 80 or older. The donors were divided into four age groups: young (average approximately 17 years), middle-aged (about 39), aged (about 60) and long-lived (82).

The CDR3 starts with the cysteine, ends with the phenylalanine, and has 17 residues. Only CDR3 DNA remains: 51 bases, in frame from the first base. CDR1 and CDR2 are read off the germline V gene (reference sequence) as SGHKS and YYEKEE. V loses 4 bases at its end and J loses 0 bases; junction bases beyond the gene matches: 9. Broader findings and caveats from the paper: Since profiling was done on bulk unsorted PBMCs, naive and antigen-experienced compartments could not be conclusively compared. Because the CMV infection status of the donors was unknown, age-related changes in expanded clonotypes may potentially have been confounded. Estimates of total diversity based on one million sequenced T cells were regarded as lower bounds and as underestimates. Observed TCR beta diversity per million T cells fell roughly linearly with age, and a significant reduction was already apparent by age around 40. Compared with the aged group, the long-lived group had more naive CD4+ T cells, fewer expanded clones and increased TCR diversity, suggesting age selection. A strong correlation was found between observed TCR beta diversity and the percentage of naive T cells measured by flow cytometry.

Donors were 40 or so systemically healthy Caucasian individuals from Russia aged about 6 to 100 years. Each donor gave approximately 10 milliliters of peripheral blood, collected into EDTA-treated Vacutainer tubes. Ficoll-Paque density-gradient centrifugation was used to isolate PBMCs, with at least 6.5 million per sample. Trizol reagent was used to extract total RNA from the PBMCs, yielding at least 6 micrograms per sample. Naive CD45RAhigh/CD27high T cell percentages were measured by flow cytometry on a PBMC aliquot from every donor. The sequence is built from TRBV5-5 and TRBJ2-7, with 11 middle bases fitting TRBD2. The receptor comes from a man aged 35-49 years in good health. Sequenced material: blood. The CDR3 region: CASSRPGLADRSYEQYF. Read as DNA, the sequence is TGTGCCAGCAGCCGACCGGGACTAGCGGATCGCTCCTACGAGCAGTACTTC.